A selection of T cell receptor beta chains follows, all from one sample in a study of T cell clonotyping in hematopoietic cell transplantation. Here immunoSEQ multiplex PCR was the method, and the copy in TCRdb shows in-frame clones only, minus some. The table shows tens of thousands of clones, with about 70% occurring only once. Sequencing was performed on peripheral blood mononuclear cells, taken before stem cell transplant. The receptor set was obtained from a man aged 50 or older with myelodysplastic syndrome. Some clones in this sample may be carry-over from other donors' samples. The CDR3 runs from the conserved cysteine through the conserved F or W. The order of the fields is clone size, J gene, V gene, D gene, CDR3 DNA, CDR3 protein. A D gene is named only where the DNA matches it firmly. Size is stated for part of the rows, as once, few or many counts, or as a class when the clone is expanded.

size: NA
J: TRBJ1-2
V: TRBV30
D: NA
DNA: TGTGCCTGGAGTTATACTAACTATGGCTACACCTTC
CDR3: CAWSYTNYGYTF

size: few
J: TRBJ1-2
V: TRBV10-1
D: NA
DNA: TGCGCCAGCAGTGAGCAGGGTCGCTATGGCTACACCTTC
CDR3: CASSEQGRYGYTF

size: NA
J: TRBJ1-6
V: TRBV4-2
D: NA
DNA: TGTGCCAGCAGCCAAGCGAGCTGGGTGGCTTCACCCCTCCACTTT
CDR3: CASSQASWVASPLHF

size: NA
J: TRBJ2-5
V: TRBV5-1
D: TRBD1
DNA: TGCGCCAGCAGCTTGGGCCAGGGGGCAGGAGAGACCCAGTACTTC
CDR3: CASSLGQGAGETQYF

size: NA
J: TRBJ2-1
V: TRBV28
D: TRBD2
DNA: TGTGCCAGCAGCCCCGAGGGACTACCCTACAATGAGCAGTTCTTC
CDR3: CASSPEGLPYNEQFF

size: NA
J: TRBJ2-2
V: TRBV7-9
D: NA
DNA: TGTGCCAGCAGCTTGGCTAGCGTCTCCCGGGAGCTGTTTTTT
CDR3: CASSLASVSRELFF

size: few
J: TRBJ2-7
V: TRBV28
D: NA
DNA: TGTGCCAGCAGTTCTCCCGGGACTCCCGGGACCTACGAGCAGTACTTC
CDR3: CASSSPGTPGTYEQYF

size: NA
J: TRBJ2-2
V: TRBV5-8
D: TRBD1
DNA: TGTGCCAGCAGCCACCGGACAGGGAACACCGGGGAGCTGTTTTTT
CDR3: CASSHRTGNTGELFF

size: NA
J: TRBJ2-7
V: TRBV5-1
D: TRBD2
DNA: TGCGCCAGCAGCTTGTCCGGACTAGCGGGAGGAACCGGAGAGCAGTACTTC
CDR3: CASSLSGLAGGTGEQYF

size: NA
J: TRBJ2-7
V: TRBV19
D: NA
DNA: TGTGCCAGTAGATCCGGCGAGTCCCCCCCTTACGAGCAGTACTTC
CDR3: CASRSGESPPYEQYF

size: NA
J: TRBJ2-7
V: TRBV25-1
D: TRBD2
DNA: TGTGCCAGCGAAGTTAGCGGGAGCTACGAGCAGTACTTC
CDR3: CASEVSGSYEQYF

size: NA
J: TRBJ2-5
V: TRBV6-5
D: NA
DNA: TGTGCCAGCAGTGAATTGGGATTTGAGACCCAGTACTTC
CDR3: CASSELGFETQYF

size: few
J: TRBJ1-2
V: TRBV14
D: NA
DNA: TGTGCCAGCAGCCCCGGGACGGATGCTAACTATGGCTACACCTTC
CDR3: CASSPGTDANYGYTF

size: NA
J: TRBJ2-7
V: TRBV2
D: TRBD2
DNA: TGTGCCAGCAGGGCGGGGGGAGTGTGGTCCCCCTACGAGCAGTACTTC
CDR3: CASRAGGVWSPYEQYF

size: NA
J: TRBJ1-5
V: TRBV28
D: NA
DNA: TGTGCCAGCAGGCAGGGGAGCAATCAGCCCCAGCATTTT
CDR3: CASRQGSNQPQHF

size: NA
J: TRBJ2-2
V: TRBV28
D: NA
DNA: TGTGCCAGCAGTTTATGGACAGGCCCCAACACCGGGGAGCTGTTTTTT
CDR3: CASSLWTGPNTGELFF

size: NA
J: TRBJ2-7
V: TRBV30
D: TRBD2
DNA: TGTGCCTGGAGTCCACTAGCGGGAGGGCCCAGGGAGCAGTACTTC
CDR3: CAWSPLAGGPREQYF

size: NA
J: TRBJ2-7
V: TRBV6-5
D: NA
DNA: TGTGCCACCGCGGGTGGCCCGGGGAACGAGCAGTACTTC
CDR3: CATAGGPGNEQYF

size: few
J: TRBJ2-7
V: TRBV6-5
D: NA
DNA: TGTGCCAGCAGTTACTCCTTTTTGGCGGACGAGCAGTACTTC
CDR3: CASSYSFLADEQYF

size: once
J: TRBJ2-6
V: TRBV30
D: NA
DNA: TGTGCGCAAACAGGTCAGAGATCCAGCTCTGGGGCCAACGTCCTGACTTTC
CDR3: CAQTGQRSSSGANVLTF

size: once
J: TRBJ2-7
V: TRBV6-1
D: NA
DNA: TGTGCCAGCAGTGGGTCCCATTGGAACGAGCAGTACTTC
CDR3: CASSGSHWNEQYF

size: NA
J: TRBJ1-2
V: TRBV5-1
D: NA
DNA: TGCGCCAGCAGCCTAACAGGGACCTATGGCTACACCTTC
CDR3: CASSLTGTYGYTF

size: few
J: TRBJ1-2
V: TRBV28
D: TRBD1
DNA: TGTGCCAGCAGTTCTTTACCGGGACAGGGGGTTTATGGCTACACCTTC
CDR3: CASSSLPGQGVYGYTF

size: NA
J: TRBJ2-5
V: TRBV7-6
D: TRBD2
DNA: TGTGCCAGCACTAGCGGGGGGGGCCAAGAGACCCAGTACTTC
CDR3: CASTSGGGQETQYF

size: NA
J: TRBJ2-7
V: TRBV27
D: TRBD1
DNA: TGTGCCAGCAGCGTTACCCAGGGGGCTGGCGAGCAGTACTTC
CDR3: CASSVTQGAGEQYF

size: NA
J: TRBJ1-5
V: TRBV6-5
D: TRBD1
DNA: TGTGCCAGCAGGATGAACAGGGGAGGGAATCAGCCCCAGCATTTT
CDR3: CASRMNRGGNQPQHF

size: NA
J: TRBJ2-3
V: TRBV29-1
D: NA
DNA: TGCAGCGCCCGAATGAGGGTCACAGATACGCAGTATTTT
CDR3: CSARMRVTDTQYF

size: NA
J: TRBJ2-7
V: TRBV5-1
D: TRBD2
DNA: TGCGCCAGCAGCGAAGGGGACGGCGGCGGGGGGTTGTACGAGCAGTACTTC
CDR3: CASSEGDGGGGLYEQYF

size: NA
J: TRBJ2-7
V: TRBV5-4
D: NA
DNA: TGTGCCAGCAGTGCCGACCTCTTCTACGAGCAGTACTTC
CDR3: CASSADLFYEQYF

size: few
J: TRBJ2-1
V: TRBV6-1
D: NA
DNA: TGTGCCAGCAACAGGGTGGGGAATGAGCAGTTCTTC
CDR3: CASNRVGNEQFF

size: once
J: TRBJ1-2
V: TRBV9
D: NA
DNA: TGTGCCAGCAGCGCCACCACAGGGTATGGCTATGGCTACACCTTC
CDR3: CASSATTGYGYGYTF

size: NA
J: TRBJ1-6
V: TRBV6-6
D: TRBD1
DNA: TGTGCCAGCAGACCGGGGACAGGGTTTAATTCACCCCTCCACTTT
CDR3: CASRPGTGFNSPLHF

size: NA
J: TRBJ1-2
V: TRBV28
D: NA
DNA: TGTGCCAGCAGTTTATCATCCGTAGGTGGCTACACCTTC
CDR3: CASSLSSVGGYTF

size: few
J: TRBJ1-1
V: TRBV30
D: NA
DNA: TGTGCCTGGTCTCAAGGGGAGGGTTGGTATGAAGCTTTCTTT
CDR3: CAWSQGEGWYEAFF

size: once
J: TRBJ1-6
V: TRBV5-1
D: TRBD1
DNA: TGCGCCAGCAGCCTCCGACAGGGGGCTGATTCACCCCTCCACTTT
CDR3: CASSLRQGADSPLHF

size: NA
J: TRBJ2-7
V: TRBV30
D: TRBD1
DNA: TGTGCCTGGAGTTCGGGACAGATAACAGGGTTCTCCTACGAGCAGTACTTC
CDR3: CAWSSGQITGFSYEQYF

size: NA
J: TRBJ2-7
V: TRBV30
D: TRBD1
DNA: TGTGCCTGGAGACTGGACAGGGGTATCGGCGAGCAGTACTTC
CDR3: CAWRLDRGIGEQYF

size: NA
J: TRBJ1-2
V: TRBV20-1
D: NA
DNA: TGCAGTGCTAGAGAAGGCCCCACAGCTAGCTTC
CDR3: CSAREGPTASF

size: NA
J: TRBJ2-7
V: TRBV30
D: NA
DNA: TGTGCCTGGAGCCTGGAAACCTACGAGCAGTACTTC
CDR3: CAWSLETYEQYF

size: NA
J: TRBJ1-2
V: TRBV6-6
D: TRBD1
DNA: TGTGCCAGCAGTTATCCTACAGGGGAAGGCTACACCTTC
CDR3: CASSYPTGEGYTF

size: once
J: TRBJ2-2
V: TRBV29-1
D: NA
DNA: TGCAGCGTTGTCGGGCAGACTAACACCGGGGAGCTGCTTTTT
CDR3: CSVVGQTNTGELLF

size: NA
J: TRBJ2-2
V: TRBV6-6
D: NA
DNA: TGTGCCAGCAGTTACAACAGACTGAACACCGGGGAGCTGTTTTTT
CDR3: CASSYNRLNTGELFF

size: NA
J: TRBJ2-7
V: TRBV19
D: TRBD1
DNA: TGTGCCAGTAGTATACGTCCCGGACAGGGTAGCTCCTACGAGCAGTACTTC
CDR3: CASSIRPGQGSSYEQYF

size: NA
J: TRBJ2-2
V: TRBV30
D: TRBD1
DNA: TGTGCCTGGGGGACAGGAAGAAACACCGGGGAGCTGTTTTTT
CDR3: CAWGTGRNTGELFF

size: NA
J: TRBJ2-7
V: TRBV27
D: TRBD1
DNA: TGTGCCAGCAGTTATTCTCGGGGGGACAGGGGGTACGAGCAGTACTTC
CDR3: CASSYSRGDRGYEQYF